Here is one T cell receptor (beta chain) with its context. Its antigen is not identified. There are 13 residues in the CDR3. The germline gives CDR1 SQVTM, CDR2 ANQGSEA. V was trimmed by 5 bases and J by 0 bases, leaving 10 bases between them. The sorted regulatory T cells were CD4+, CD25-high and CD127-low, with genomic DNA sequenced. The sample originates from a study of regulatory and conventional T cells in RAG deficiency. General study points: In Omenn syndrome, Treg and Tconv repertoires overlapped >75%. Control T-cell subsets had markedly higher Shannon entropy and lower Simpson indices than RAG-deficient patients.

The method was immunoSEQ multiplex PCR; TCRdb's version includes in-frame clones alone and lacks a portion of them. Among 9,000 to 15,000 clones, roughly 94% were seen once, and the ten largest hold over 1.2%. In addition, the sample was reused for a study of regulatory T cells. From that second work: The primer mix had 52 TRBV and 13 TRBJ primers. Patient repertoires had restricted TRB V-J pairs and skewed V and J usage, most in Tregs.

The chain couples TRBV29-1 to TRBJ1-1; D uncertain. Sequencing was performed on CD127- CD25+ CD4+ Tregs sorted from blood. The TCR originated in a human donor in good health. For the CDR3, the DNA is TGCAGCGTTTGTGCAGTCATGAACACTGAAGCTTTCTTT. The encoded protein is CSVCAVMNTEAFF. The full variable domain, rest sourced from reference TRBV29-1 and TRBJ1-1, is SAVISQKPSRDICQRGTSLTIQCQVDSQVTMMFWYRQQPGQSLTLIATANQGSEATYESGFVIDKFPISRPNLTFSTLTVSNMSPEDSSIYLCSVCAVMNTEAFFGQGTRLTVV.